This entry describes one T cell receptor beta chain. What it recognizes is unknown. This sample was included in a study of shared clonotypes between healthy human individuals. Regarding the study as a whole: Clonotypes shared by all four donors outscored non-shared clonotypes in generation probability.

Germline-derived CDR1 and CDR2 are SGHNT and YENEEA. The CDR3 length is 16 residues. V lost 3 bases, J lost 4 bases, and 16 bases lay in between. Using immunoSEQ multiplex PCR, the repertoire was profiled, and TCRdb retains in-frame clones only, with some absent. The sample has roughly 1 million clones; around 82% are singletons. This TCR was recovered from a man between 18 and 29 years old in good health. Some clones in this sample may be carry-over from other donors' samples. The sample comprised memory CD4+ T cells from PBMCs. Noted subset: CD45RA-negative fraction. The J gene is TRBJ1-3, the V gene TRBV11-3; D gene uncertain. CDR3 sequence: CASSFWKNSRGNTIYF. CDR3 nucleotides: TGTGCCAGCAGCTTTTGGAAGAACTCGAGGGGAAACACCATATATTTT.